Below are 3 T cell receptor beta chains sequenced from a single sample in a study of blood T cell repertoires in COVID-19. Method: immunoSEQ multiplex PCR; TCRdb's copy keeps in-frame clones and lacks some. Among about 310,000 clones listed, around 87% were seen once. The material sequenced was peripheral blood. The receptors derive from a man aged 50-60 years with active or convalescent COVID-19.

CDR3 bases: TGCAGCGTCCGGGACAGCTTCAATGAGCAGTTCTTC. Its translation is CSVRDSFNEQFF. The chain has TRBV29-1 and TRBJ2-1; 7 bases are a match to TRBD1. There are 12 residues in the CDR3. With 6 bases clipped from V and 6 bases from J, the junction kept 5 bases outside the gene matches. Germline CDR1 and CDR2: SQVTM and ANQGSEA.

This chain joins TRBV5-1 and TRBJ2-7, with 10 bases that match TRBD2. Germline V gene lookup returns CDR1 SGHRS and CDR2 YFSETQ. Trimming removed 4 bases from V and 4 bases from J; junction bases left unmatched: 11. The CDR3 totals 16 residues. The CDR3, as DNA: TGCGCCAGCAGCCTGCGGCCTAGCGGGAGTGGGTACGAGCAGTACTTC. The encoded protein is CASSLRPSGSGYEQYF.

This clone has only one observation. V gene TRBV18 combines with J gene TRBJ2-3; D possibly corresponds to TRBD1 (5 bases). The CDR3 length is 14 residues. Trimming stripped 2 bases from V and 7 bases from J, with 13 bases between. Germline CDR1 reads KGHSH; CDR2 reads LQKENI. This CDR3 is CASSPVRESNTQYF. CDR3 DNA: TGTGCCAGCTCACCAGTCAGGGAAAGTAATACGCAGTATTTT.